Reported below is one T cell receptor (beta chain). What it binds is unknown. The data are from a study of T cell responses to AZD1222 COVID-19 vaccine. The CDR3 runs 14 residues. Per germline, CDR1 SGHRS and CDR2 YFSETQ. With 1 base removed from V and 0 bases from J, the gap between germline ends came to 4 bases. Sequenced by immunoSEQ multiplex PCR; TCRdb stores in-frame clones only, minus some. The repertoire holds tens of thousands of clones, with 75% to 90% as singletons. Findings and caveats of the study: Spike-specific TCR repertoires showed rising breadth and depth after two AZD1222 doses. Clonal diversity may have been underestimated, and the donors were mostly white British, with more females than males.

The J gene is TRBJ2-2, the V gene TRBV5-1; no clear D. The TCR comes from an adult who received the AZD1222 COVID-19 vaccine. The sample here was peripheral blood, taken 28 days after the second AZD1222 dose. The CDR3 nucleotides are TGCGCCAGCAGCTTGAGTTCGAACACCGGGGAGCTGTTTTTT. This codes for CASSLSSNTGELFF.